These T cell receptor beta chains were read from a single sample in a study of OX40 agonist ivuxolimab in advanced cancers. Using immunoSEQ multiplex PCR, the repertoire was profiled, and TCRdb retains in-frame clones only, with some absent. The sample has tens of thousands of clones, about 90% seen once. Sequencing was performed on CD4+ or CD8+ T cells sorted from blood, taken in a trial of the OX40 agonist ivuxolimab. These receptors all stem from an adult with an advanced solid tumor such as melanoma, head and neck, liver or kidney cancer. Each CDR3 is given with its conserved first and last residue.

TRBV19	TRBJ2-1	CASKNDRGVYNEQFF
TRBV11-2	TRBJ1-2	CASSLLRGTGHYGYTF
TRBV18	TRBJ2-3	CASSPTGTDTQYF
TRBV30	TRBJ2-1	CAWIFSGTAYNEQFF
TRBV7-9	TRBJ1-3	CASSLVSRDSGNTIYF
TRBV19	TRBJ1-2	CASSSTGVNGGYTF
TRBV5-6	TRBJ2-7	CASSLGENSYEQYF
TRBV5-4	TRBJ2-7	CASSLAGEQYF
TRBV15	TRBJ1-4	CATSLGSIATNEKLFF
TRBV18	TRBJ2-3	CASSPGLAGAGADTQYF
TRBV6-5	TRBJ2-7	CASSYSRDTYEQYF
TRBV5-6	TRBJ2-5	CASSLMQGGTETQYF
TRBV28	TRBJ1-5	CASSLRGYSNQPQHF
TRBV6-1	TRBJ1-1	CASSGGLRAEAFF
TRBV5-4	TRBJ1-3	CASSSPGQSISGNTIYF
TRBV11-2	TRBJ2-7	CASSLATGDGYGEQYF
TRBV5-1	TRBJ2-2	CASSFLGGSGDGELFF
TRBV9	TRBJ2-3	CASSVDHGGAVDTQYF
TRBV18	TRBJ2-3	CASSPGGYADTQYF
TRBV6-1	TRBJ2-7	CASSERRTGGYEQYF
TRBV29-1	TRBJ1-1	CSVWTNRAGGEAFF
TRBV7-2	TRBJ2-1	CASSFRDRENRQFF
TRBV18	TRBJ2-2	CASSPPKTRSTGELFF
TRBV28	TRBJ2-3	CASSPRTDTQYF
TRBV10-3	TRBJ1-1	CAIGGGGVNTEAFF
TRBV10-2	TRBJ2-3	CASSESKAGGTDTQYF
TRBV2	TRBJ1-3	CASEEGGFGNTIYF
TRBV7-7	TRBJ2-5	CASSLSGGGGETQYF
TRBV19	TRBJ2-5	CASSRVKETQYF
TRBV13	TRBJ2-7	CASSLRALTGPGQYF
TRBV9	TRBJ1-4	CASSLGAEEKLFF
TRBV4-1	TRBJ2-7	CASSQEDRRDYEQYF
TRBV18	TRBJ1-3	CASSPGTALSGNTIYF
TRBV7-8	TRBJ2-2	CASSFGSPPGELFF
TRBV2	TRBJ2-5	CASRPSGGQQETQYF
TRBV5-1	TRBJ2-7	CASSDGISYEQYF
TRBV19	TRBJ1-2	CASSIVDISGGYTF
TRBV5-5	TRBJ1-6	CASRNSGQGVDNSPLHF
TRBV6-5	TRBJ2-7	CASSNTGEQYF
TRBV5-1	TRBJ2-5	CASSLAGQGASETQYF
TRBV18	TRBJ2-1	CASSPGLAYNEQFF
TRBV6-1	TRBJ1-1	CASSEAWGLNTEAFF
TRBV19	TRBJ2-4	CASSIDLRQGYIQYF
TRBV7-2	TRBJ2-3	CASIPGRVSDTQYF
TRBV7-2	TRBJ2-7	CASRTGLVYEQYF
TRBV5-1	TRBJ1-1	CASSSYRGENTEAFF
TRBV27	TRBJ1-5	CASRKTGAGQPQHF
TRBV19	TRBJ2-2	CASKRGGELFF
TRBV6-1	TRBJ2-6	CASSDTYSGANVLTF
TRBV7-9	TRBJ2-5	CASSPIGQGAKTQYF
TRBV18	TRBJ2-7	CASSPRQRSPSYEQYF
TRBV9	TRBJ1-5	CASSVGGQYNQPQHF
TRBV19	TRBJ2-7	CASSLVSTYEQYF
TRBV7-9	TRBJ2-3	CASSLGLDADTQYF
TRBV5-6	TRBJ2-6	CASSLSSGANVLTF
TRBV7-9	TRBJ2-7	CASSLRTSGAVDEQYF
TRBV6-6	TRBJ1-3	CASTTPSSGNTIYF